Shown below are 27 T cell receptor beta chains from a single sample sequenced in a study of blood T cell repertoires in COVID-19. Profiled with immunoSEQ multiplex PCR; TCRdb holds only in-frame clones, not every one. The sample carries a few hundred thousand clones, 88% recorded once. Specimen: peripheral blood. These receptors originate from a man aged 70 or older with acute or convalescent COVID-19.

The genes are TRBV2 and TRBJ2-2; D ambiguous. Per the germline V gene, CDR1 is SNHLY and CDR2 is FYNNEI. Trimming removed 3 bases at V and 3 bases at J, with 8 bases between. The CDR3 contains 14 residues. Written as DNA, the CDR3 is TGTGCCAGCAGTGACTCGTCTCACACCGGGGAGCTGTTTTTT. Its protein product is CASSDSSHTGELFF.

The V and J genes are TRBV14 and TRBJ2-4; a possible D gene is TRBD1 (5 bases). In germline, CDR1 is SGHDN, CDR2 FVKESK. The CDR3 sequence is 13 residues long. Trimming shortened V by 1 base and J by 8 bases, and 9 bases separated the two germline ends. In DNA form, the CDR3 reads TGTGCCAGCAGCCAAGTAGGGGCGGACATTCAGTACTTC. It is translated as CASSQVGADIQYF.

The rearrangement uses TRBV2 and TRBJ1-1; the D gene is possibly TRBD1 (6 bases). V lost 11 bases to trimming and J lost 2 bases, with 15 bases between them. CDR1 is SNHLY, CDR2 FYNNEI, per germline. The CDR3 is 13 amino acids. The CDR3 nucleotides read TGTGCCGGACGCAGGGGAACAAACACTGAAGCTTTCTTT. This encodes CAGRRGTNTEAFF.

CDR3 sequence: CASSPRTPSGRNTDTQYF. For the CDR3, the DNA is TGCGCCAGCAGCCCGCGGACACCTAGCGGGAGGAACACAGATACGCAGTATTTT. The chain recombines TRBV5-1 with TRBJ2-3; 11 nucleotides agree with TRBD2. The CDR3 has 18 residues. The germline gives CDR1 SGHRS, CDR2 YFSETQ. V shed 4 bases and J 2 bases; nucleotides not matched to a gene: 12.

This rearrangement joins TRBV4-1 to TRBJ2-7; perhaps TRBD1 as D (6 bases). V was pared by 0 bases and J by 2 bases, with 8 bases between. From germline, CDR1 is MGHRA and CDR2 YSYEKL. The CDR3 runs to 14 residues. DNA for the CDR3: TGCGCCAGCAGCCAAGACGGACAGACCTACGAGCAGTACTTC. It yields the protein CASSQDGQTYEQYF.

The chain links TRBV5-4 to TRBJ2-1, with D possibly matching TRBD1 (5 bases). Germline lookup yields CDR1 SGHNT and CDR2 YYREEE (reference sequence). CDR3 length equals 15 residues. V was pared by 0 bases and J by 0 bases, with 7 bases between. The CDR3 nucleotides read TGTGCCAGCAGCTTGGTTAGGGGCTCCTACAATGAGCAGTTCTTC. It translates to CASSLVRGSYNEQFF.

This clone was recorded a few times. V gene TRBV2 combines with J gene TRBJ2-2; 10 bases match TRBD1. Germline V gives CDR1 SNHLY, CDR2 FYNNEI. The CDR3 has 18 residues. V shed 6 bases, J shed 3 bases, and the junction held 13 bases outside the gene matches. CDR3 loop: CASRPGTGVLGYTGELFF. CDR3 bases: TGTGCCAGCAGACCCGGGACAGGGGTTTTAGGGTACACCGGGGAGCTGTTTTTT.

This chain links TRBV29-1 with TRBJ2-5, with D maybe TRBD2 (5 bases). Trimming stripped 6 bases from V and 5 bases from J, with 13 bases between. Germline CDR1 reads SQVTM; CDR2 reads ANQGSEA. The CDR3 sequence is 12 residues long. As DNA, the CDR3 is TGCAGCGTCGCCGAGGGCCCGGAGACCCAGTACTTC. Its translation: CSVAEGPETQYF. Combining the CDR3 with reference TRBV29-1 and TRBJ2-5 gives the whole variable domain SAVISQKPSRDICQRGTSLTIQCQVDSQVTMMFWYRQQPGQSLTLIATANQGSEATYESGFVIDKFPISRPNLTFSTLTVSNMSPEDSSIYLCSVAEGPETQYFGPGTRLLVL.

This chain uses TRBV28 with TRBJ2-7; D is uncertain. CDR3 length: 12 residues. The germline gives CDR1 MDHEN, CDR2 SYDVKM. V shed 4 bases and J shed 5 bases, with 9 bases lying between them. For the CDR3, the DNA is TGTGCCAGCAGTTCGGTCACTGACGAGCAGTACTTC. Protein: CASSSVTDEQYF.

This chain connects TRBV5-1 to TRBJ2-3; 10 bases match TRBD2. V was clipped by 1 base and J by 6 bases; unmatched bases: 8. Germline V gives CDR1 SGHRS, CDR2 YFSETQ. The CDR3 runs to 16 residues. The CDR3 DNA is TGCGCCAGCAGCTTGACCCACGGGACTAGCGTCGATACGCAGTATTTT. This gives the protein CASSLTHGTSVDTQYF.

A remark on this clone: Other DNA sequences in this specimen translate into the identical CDR3. This chain uses TRBV18 with TRBJ2-2; the D is unclear. The CDR3 has 14 amino acids. Germline V gene data show CDR1 as KGHSH and CDR2 as LQKENI. Trimming took off 1 base at V and 2 bases at J, with 5 bases between the two ends. DNA of the CDR3: TGTGCCAGCTCACCACTTCGTAACACCGGGGAGCTGTTTTTT. Its translation: CASSPLRNTGELFF.

The chain joins TRBV10-3 to TRBJ1-1; TRBD1 matches 8 bases. V dropped 5 bases and J dropped 1; count of bases not matched to a gene: 3. The CDR3 runs to 14 residues. Looked up from germline, CDR1 is ENHRY and CDR2 is SYGVKD. Written as DNA, the CDR3 is TGTGCCATCAGTTCTGACAGGGGGAACACTGAAGCTTTCTTT. Translated, it gives CAISSDRGNTEAFF.

The chain is built from TRBV7-9 and TRBJ1-4; the D gene is possibly TRBD1 (6 bases). Germline V CDR1 and CDR2: SEHNR, FQNEAQ (reference sequence). The CDR3 loop spans 15 amino acids. The V gene lost 2 bases and the J gene lost 4 bases, with 11 bases spanning the gap. For the CDR3, the DNA is TGTGCCAGCAGCTTAACAGGGTCATTTAATGAAAAACTGTTTTTT. This codes for CASSLTGSFNEKLFF.

V usage is TRBV5-1 and J usage is TRBJ2-5; a possible D gene is TRBD1 (5 bases). The CDR3 extends over 15 amino acids. Trimming cost V 1 base and J 2 bases, with 12 bases left between them. Germline V gene data show CDR1 as SGHRS and CDR2 as YFSETQ. The CDR3 protein is CASSLKGPRQETQYF. The CDR3 region has the DNA TGCGCCAGCAGCTTGAAGGGGCCGCGACAAGAGACCCAGTACTTC.

This chain connects TRBV5-4 to TRBJ2-7, with D perhaps TRBD2 (6 bases). This CDR3 spans 14 amino acids. V was pared by 2 bases and J by 0 bases, with 9 bases between. Germline-derived CDR1 and CDR2 are SGHNT and YYREEE (reference sequence). This chain's CDR3 is CASSFRGNSYEQYF. DNA of the CDR3: TGTGCCAGCAGCTTTCGCGGGAACTCCTACGAGCAGTACTTC. Supplemented by reference TRBV5-4 and TRBJ2-7, the full variable domain reads ETGVTQSPTHLIKTRGQQVTLRCSSQSGHNTVSWYQQALGQGPQFIFQYYREEENGRGNFPPRFSGLQFPNYSSELNVNALELDDSALYLCASSFRGNSYEQYFGPGTRLTVT.

The chain has TRBV5-4 and TRBJ1-2; TRBD1 matches 10 bases. The CDR3 has 18 amino acids. V was clipped by 5 bases and J by 1 base; unmatched bases: 14. Germline CDR1 and CDR2: SGHNT and YYREEE (reference sequence). The CDR3 protein is CASSSPGTGALNNYGYTF. CDR3 in DNA: TGTGCCAGCAGTTCTCCCGGGACAGGGGCCTTAAATAACTATGGCTACACCTTC.

The chain recombines TRBV12-3 or TRBV12-4 with TRBJ1-2; TRBD1 is a possible D gene (6 bases). V shed 6 bases and J shed 4 bases, with 12 bases lying between them. There are 13 residues in the CDR3. The CDR3 here is CASRRGGGYGYTF. DNA of the CDR3: TGTGCCAGCAGGAGGGGAGGGGGCTATGGCTACACCTTC.

This clone was detected a few times. V gene TRBV15 combines with J gene TRBJ2-1; D might be TRBD2 (5 bases). In germline, CDR1 is LNHNV, CDR2 YYDKDF (reference sequence). This CDR3 region has 13 residues. V lost 3 bases, J lost 9 bases, and 12 bases lay in between. CDR3 residues: CATSSDRETEQFF. DNA of the CDR3: TGTGCCACCAGCAGTGATAGGGAGACTGAGCAGTTCTTC.

This clone was counted between two and nine times. The chain uses TRBV10-3 and TRBJ2-1; 13 nucleotides agree with TRBD2. This CDR3 spans 18 amino acids. The V gene end was trimmed by 2 bases and the J gene end by 0 bases; junction bases not matched to a gene: 4. The V gene's germline CDR1 is ENHRY and CDR2 SYGVKD. CDR3 amino acids: CAISEGLAGVNSYNEQFF. In DNA form, the CDR3 reads TGTGCCATCAGTGAGGGACTAGCGGGAGTTAACTCCTACAATGAGCAGTTCTTC.

This chain connects TRBV9 to TRBJ1-1, with 10 bases that match TRBD1. The CDR3 totals 14 residues. V trimming: 0 bases; J trimming: 5 bases; junction bases outside the gene matches: 1. Looked up from germline, CDR1 is SGDLS and CDR2 is YYNGEE. In nucleotides, the CDR3 is TGTGCCAGCAGCGTAGGGGGACAGGGGACTGAAGCTTTCTTT. Protein: CASSVGGQGTEAFF.

CDR3 sequence (DNA): TGTGCCATCAGTGAGACTAGCGGGGAGCTGTTTTTT. Protein: CAISETSGELFF. The gene calls are TRBV10-3 and TRBJ2-2; D might be TRBD2 (5 bases). The CDR3 runs to 12 residues. V dropped 2 bases and J dropped 7 bases, with 5 bases sitting between them. Germline CDR1 and CDR2: ENHRY and SYGVKD.

The chain carries TRBV3-1 (or the pseudogene TRBV3-2) and TRBJ2-1; 12 bases map to TRBD2. The CDR3 extends over 16 amino acids. V dropped 4 bases and J dropped 2; count of bases not matched to a gene: 3. Per germline, CDR1 LGHDT and CDR2 YNNKEL (reference sequence). The CDR3, as DNA: TGTGCCAGCAGCCTGAGACTAGCGGGAGCCTACAATGAGCAGTTCTTC. Encoded protein: CASSLRLAGAYNEQFF.

This clone was observed a single time. The chain carries TRBV18 and TRBJ1-2; D possibly corresponds to TRBD1 (6 bases). This CDR3 region has 15 residues. In germline, CDR1 is KGHSH, CDR2 LQKENI. V lost 3 bases and J 2 bases, leaving 13 bases between the germline ends. The CDR3 protein is CASSPAGGGNYGYTF. The DNA for the CDR3 is TGTGCCAGCTCACCGGCGGGGGGCGGGAACTATGGCTACACCTTC. The entire variable domain, with the rest obtained from reference TRBV18 and TRBJ1-2, is as follows: NAGVMQNPRHLVRRRGQEARLRCSPMKGHSHVYWYRQLPEEGLKFMVYLQKENIIDESGMPKERFSAEFPKEGPSILRIQQVVRGDSAAYFCASSPAGGGNYGYTFGSGTRLTVV.

This chain joins TRBV18 and TRBJ1-2, with D uncertain. V lost 1 base and J 7 bases, leaving 16 bases between the germline ends. Germline V lookup: CDR1 KGHSH, CDR2 LQKENI. This CDR3 is 15 amino acids long. CDR3 in DNA: TGTGCCAGCTCACCACTTATCGCAGAGCGTCGTGGCTACACCTTC. This codes for CASSPLIAERRGYTF.

The chain has TRBV27 and TRBJ1-2, with D uncertain. V was clipped by 6 bases and J by 3 bases, with 11 bases between them. Germline CDR1 is MNHEY and CDR2 is SMNVEV (reference sequence). The CDR3 covers 13 residues. The CDR3 DNA follows: TGTGCCAGCAGCCCCTTTGTCGACTATGGCTACACCTTC. Translated: CASSPFVDYGYTF.

The rearrangement joins TRBV12-3 or TRBV12-4 to TRBJ1-2; D is ambiguous. V shed 6 bases and J shed 6 bases, with 14 bases lying between them. This CDR3 region has 13 residues. The CDR3 sequence: CASSAGGPNGYTF. The CDR3 DNA reads as TGTGCCAGCAGCGCCGGAGGGCCGAATGGCTACACCTTC.

This sequence joins TRBV3-1 (or the pseudogene TRBV3-2) and TRBJ1-2, with 12 bases fitting TRBD1. Per the germline V gene, CDR1 is LGHDT and CDR2 is YNNKEL (reference sequence). The CDR3 is 14 amino acids. The J segment lost 8 bases and the V segment lost 7 bases, leaving 8 bases of the junction unmatched. The CDR3 nucleotides are TGTGCCAGCACCCCAGGGACAGGGGGCTGGGGCTACACCTTC. It is translated as CASTPGTGGWGYTF.